There are many counts of the clone carrying this T cell receptor (beta chain). What it binds is not known. Using its own MiXCR run on the 5' RACE reads, TCRdb lists one record per CDR3 protein. Of around 250,000 distinct CDR3 sequences in the sample, 10% to 15% were seen once. This entry comes from a study of identical twins. Study results and limitations: Abundant beta clonotypes from cord blood bore fewer insertions; memory repertoires lacked this pattern. Beta out-of-frame sequences showed weaker excess twin sharing. The conclusions drew on cross-sectional statistical analysis instead of tracking the same donors.

The CDR3 sequence is 13 residues long. V gave up 3 bases and J gave up 5 bases, with 10 bases separating them. Per germline, CDR1 KGHSH and CDR2 LQKENI. This sample also appeared in a second study, on yellow fever vaccine responses in identical twins. That study reports: Twins' vaccine T cell responses were reported to seem partly convergent and partly personalized.

The specimen sequenced was memory (CD45RO+) T cells sorted from blood. This receptor was obtained from a woman aged 18-30 years in good health. This rearrangement joins TRBV18 to TRBJ2-5; D not resolved. As DNA, the CDR3 is TGTGCCAGCTCACCTCCAATCCTCGAGACCCAGTACTTC. This codes for CASSPPILETQYF. Filled out from reference TRBV18 and TRBJ2-5, the complete variable domain reads NAGVMQNPRHLVRRRGQEARLRCSPMKGHSHVYWYRQLPEEGLKFMVYLQKENIIDESGMPKERFSAEFPKEGPSILRIQQVVRGDSAAYFCASSPPILETQYFGPGTRLLVL.